This T cell receptor beta chain was captured in a study of blood T cells in healthy people across ages. The CDR3 is made up of 13 amino acids. V was pared by 0 bases and J by 7 bases, with 10 bases between. Germline assignment: CDR1 LNHNV and CDR2 YYDKDF (reference sequence). The authors ran a second PCR of roughly 6 to 11 cycles using a sample-barcoded 5' primer and a J-beta primer mix. MiXCR, applied by TCRdb to the 5' RACE reads, yields one record per CDR3 protein. The sample lists about 830,000 distinct CDR3 sequences, around 62% occurring once. Sequenced sample: blood. The sequence was obtained from a man aged 25 to 45 in good health. The chain couples TRBV15 to TRBJ2-7, with D tentatively TRBD2 (6 bases). The CDR3 is CATSRDRGNEQYF. The CDR3 DNA reads TGTGCCACCAGCAGAGATCGGGGGAATGAGCAGTACTTC. Complete variable domain (other parts from reference TRBV15 and TRBJ2-7): DAMVIQNPRYQVTQFGKPVTLSCSQTLNHNVMYWYQQKSSQAPKLLFHYYDKDFNNEADTPDNFQSRRPNTSFCFLDIRSPGLGDTAMYLCATSRDRGNEQYFGPGTRLTVT.